A single sample is the source of the 5 T cell receptor beta chains below, sequenced in a study of cytomegalovirus exposure and HLA in healthy donors. Use of 60 Vbeta and 13 Jbeta primers characterized the PCR. The data were produced by immunoSEQ multiplex PCR, yet TCRdb's version contains in-frame clones alone and is incomplete. Of 130,000 or so clones in the sample, roughly 78% are singletons; the top ten hold 5% to 6%. The sequenced material came from PBMCs. The receptor set was obtained from a young man in good health and CMV-seronegative.

The rearrangement joins TRBV7-9 to TRBJ2-5; D not resolved. With 3 bases removed from V and 3 bases from J, the gap between germline ends came to 17 bases. Germline-derived CDR1 and CDR2 are SEHNR and FQNEAQ (reference sequence). The CDR3 contains 16 residues. The CDR3 region is CASSFPSARHKETQYF. Here the CDR3 DNA reads TGTGCCAGCAGCTTCCCCTCTGCCAGACATAAAGAGACCCAGTACTTC.

This clone was observed once. V gene TRBV5-1 combines with J gene TRBJ2-6, with 8 bases that match TRBD1. V dropped 4 bases and J dropped 1; count of bases not matched to a gene: 13. The CDR3 has 19 amino acids. CDR1 is SGHRS and CDR2 is YFSETQ in the germline V gene. For the CDR3, the DNA is TGCGCCAGCAGCCCCCTCTTGGGCAGGGGGCGATCTGGGGCCAACGTCCTGACTTTC. The encoded protein is CASSPLLGRGRSGANVLTF.

The genes are TRBV9 and TRBJ2-5, with 9 bases lining up with TRBD2. With 6 bases clipped from V and 0 bases from J, the junction kept 6 bases outside the gene matches. Looked up from germline, CDR1 is SGDLS and CDR2 is YYNGEE. The CDR3 loop spans 15 amino acids. The CDR3 here is CASNWAGGNQETQYF. CDR3 bases: TGTGCCAGCAATTGGGCGGGAGGGAACCAAGAGACCCAGTACTTC.

V is TRBV7-8 and J is TRBJ1-6; maybe TRBD1 (5 bases). The V gene lost 1 base and the J gene lost 9 bases, with 10 bases spanning the gap. The CDR3 runs 14 residues. Germline loops: CDR1 SGHVS, CDR2 FQNEAQ. CDR3 sequence: CASSLGGGGSPLHF. CDR3 DNA sequence: TGTGCCAGCAGCTTAGGGGGCGGGGGTTCACCCCTCCACTTT.

The chain recombines TRBV7-2 with TRBJ2-7, with TRBD1 matching over 9 bases. V shed 2 bases, J shed 5 bases, and the junction held 4 bases outside the gene matches. CDR3 length: 14 residues. CDR1 and CDR2 from the germline V gene are SGHTA and FQGNSA. The CDR3, as DNA: TGTGCCAGCAGCTTACTGGGACAGGGCCACGAGCAGTACTTC. It is translated as CASSLLGQGHEQYF.